This entry describes one TCR beta chain. Its antigen is unknown. This entry belongs to a study of cytomegalovirus exposure and HLA in healthy donors. 13 Jbeta primers and 60 Vbeta primers were used for the PCR. Only in-frame clones appear in the TCRdb table, and some are missing; sequencing was by immunoSEQ multiplex PCR. The sample includes some 140,000 clones, roughly 73% of them seen just once. General study points: In a later analysis, HLA-associated TCR beta chains were more clonally expanded than equally common others. Later analysis demonstrated an association between a missense DCLRE1C variant and TCR beta V- and J-gene trimming.

The clonotype originates from a woman aged 35 to 49 in good health and CMV-seronegative. The sequenced sample was PBMCs.

CDR3 amino acids: CASSESGAEQYF. The DNA of the CDR3 is TGCGCCAGCAGTGAGTCAGGGGCTGAGCAGTACTTC. This sequence joins TRBV10-1 and TRBJ2-7; the D gene is possibly TRBD1 (5 bases). The germline V gene has CDR1 WNHNN and CDR2 SYGVQD (reference sequence). The V gene lost 0 bases and the J gene lost 7 bases, with 7 bases spanning the gap. The CDR3 has 12 residues.